This entry lists 19 T cell receptor beta chains sequenced from one sample in a study of T cell changes during pregnancy in multiple sclerosis. Only in-frame clones appear in the TCRdb table, and some are missing; sequencing was by immunoSEQ multiplex PCR. The data hold 40,000 to 60,000 clones, with 80% to 95% observed a single time. The material sequenced was CD8+ T cells from peripheral blood mononuclear cells, taken in the second trimester of pregnancy. Receptors originate from a female donor with multiple sclerosis, enrolled in a pregnancy study.

The genes are TRBV7-6 and TRBJ1-4, with TRBD1 identical over 9 bases. This CDR3 spans 18 amino acids. V shed 5 bases, J shed 5 bases, and the junction held 15 bases outside the gene matches. Germline V gives CDR1 SGHVS, CDR2 FNYEAQ. CDR3 loop: CASSRQAGGQGGNEKLFF. The CDR3 coding sequence is TGTGCCAGCAGCCGTCAGGCCGGGGGACAGGGCGGGAATGAAAAACTGTTTTTT.

This clone was picked up one time. The rearrangement joins TRBV9 to TRBJ2-3; D perhaps matches TRBD1 (5 bases). V shed 3 bases and J shed 0 bases, with 8 bases lying between them. Looked up from germline, CDR1 is SGDLS and CDR2 is YYNGEE. There are 14 residues in the CDR3. CDR3 coding DNA: TGTGCCAGCAGCGGGGGCCTGAGCACAGATACGCAGTATTTT. This gives the protein CASSGGLSTDTQYF.

The rearrangement uses TRBV9 and TRBJ2-2; D unclear. Trimming removed 6 bases at V and 4 bases at J, with 10 bases between. CDR1 is SGDLS and CDR2 is YYNGEE in the germline V gene. The CDR3 spans 13 residues. The CDR3 sequence: CASTPGFTGELFF. Here the CDR3 DNA reads TGTGCCAGCACCCCAGGCTTCACCGGGGAGCTGTTTTTT.

This rearrangement joins TRBV7-8 to TRBJ2-7; possibly TRBD2 for D (5 bases). The germline gives CDR1 SGHVS, CDR2 FQNEAQ. Trimming pared 6 bases from V and 2 bases from J, leaving 11 bases between. CDR3 length: 13 amino acids. Written as DNA, the CDR3 is TGTGCCAGCAGGGCGGGTGCTCCCTACGAGCAGTACTTC. As protein: CASRAGAPYEQYF. Looking up the rest from reference TRBV7-8 and TRBJ2-7 gives the full variable domain: GAGVSQSPRYKVAKRGQDVALRCDPISGHVSLFWYQQALGQGPEFLTYFQNEAQLDKSGLPSDRFFAERPEGSVSTLKIQRTQQEDSAVYLCASRAGAPYEQYFGPGTRLTVT.

The chain carries TRBV9 and TRBJ1-4; TRBD1 is a possible D gene (6 bases). The germline V and J ends were trimmed by 4 bases and 2 bases, with 18 bases remaining between them. In germline, CDR1 is SGDLS, CDR2 YYNGEE. The CDR3 consists of 17 residues. Here the CDR3 DNA reads TGTGCCAGCAGCTCACACAGGGAATTGAGGACTAATGAAAAACTGTTTTTT. It codes for CASSSHRELRTNEKLFF.

The chain is built from TRBV6-5 and TRBJ1-1; D perhaps matches TRBD1 (6 bases). The CDR3 is 13 amino acids. Germline V gene data show CDR1 as MNHEY and CDR2 as SVGAGI. The germline V and J ends were trimmed by 4 bases and 7 bases, with 13 bases remaining between them. CDR3 amino acids: CASSFGQTVEAFF. Here the CDR3 DNA reads TGTGCCAGCAGTTTCGGACAGACCGTTGAAGCTTTCTTT.

In this sample, this clone turned up a few times. V usage is TRBV19 and J usage is TRBJ1-4; D gene uncertain. This CDR3 spans 12 amino acids. Trimming removed 3 bases from V and 12 bases from J, with 11 bases in between. Germline CDR1 reads LNHDA; CDR2 reads SQIVND (reference sequence). CDR3 coding DNA: TGTGCCAGTAGTATTGCAGGAATTGAACTGTTTTTT. Its translation: CASSIAGIELFF.

The chain couples TRBV6-5 to TRBJ1-2; 7 bases match TRBD1. Germline lookup yields CDR1 MNHEY and CDR2 SVGAGI. V shed 8 bases, J shed 7 bases, and the junction held 7 bases outside the gene matches. This CDR3 region has 12 residues. Here the CDR3 DNA reads TGTGCCAGCGGCCTGACAGGGAGTGGCTACACCTTC. This codes for CASGLTGSGYTF.

This clone came up once. J is TRBJ1-6 and V is TRBV27; no clear D. V shed 5 bases and J shed 9 bases, with 11 bases lying between them. The CDR3 is 13 amino acids. Germline V gene sequence: CDR1 MNHEY, CDR2 SMNVEV (reference sequence). CDR3 loop: CASSIDSVSPLHF. The CDR3 nucleotides are TGTGCCAGCAGTATCGATTCGGTTTCACCCCTCCACTTT.

The chain recombines TRBV7-9 with TRBJ2-1, with TRBD2 matching over 9 bases. CDR1 and CDR2 (germline): SEHNR, FQNEAQ (reference sequence). This CDR3 spans 15 amino acids. The ends lost 5 bases at V and 5 bases at J; junction bases unmatched: 7. The CDR3 DNA reads as TGTGCCAGCAGCCCGGGCGGGGGGGCGCACAATGAGCAGTTCTTC. This translates into CASSPGGGAHNEQFF.

The CDR3 nucleotides read TGTGCCAGCAGCCCCCAGGGTAATTACGAGCAGTACTTC. This gives the protein CASSPQGNYEQYF. This chain uses TRBV9 with TRBJ2-7; D is possibly TRBD1 (5 bases). This CDR3 is built from 13 residues. V lost 4 bases to trimming and J lost 4 bases, with 12 bases between them. Germline V gene data show CDR1 as SGDLS and CDR2 as YYNGEE.

V and J are TRBV6-8 and TRBJ1-1; 8 nucleotides line up with TRBD1. The germline V gene has CDR1 MNHGY and CDR2 SAAAGT. The CDR3 spans 17 residues. Germline trimming cut 9 bases from V and 1 base from J; bases unmatched to any gene: 16. CDR3 in amino acids: CARTNSETGERNTEAFF. The DNA for the CDR3 is TGTGCCAGGACAAACTCTGAGACAGGGGAACGGAACACTGAAGCTTTCTTT.

The rearrangement joins TRBV13 to TRBJ2-2, with 9 bases matching TRBD1. This CDR3 region has 17 residues. Germline V CDR1 and CDR2: PRHDT, FYEKMQ (reference sequence). J was trimmed by 6 bases and V by 5 bases; bases with no gene match: 13. CDR3 nucleotides: TGTGCCAGCAGCCCCGAGCCGGGACAGGGTGGGGCCGGGGAGCTGTTTTTT. Translating it yields CASSPEPGQGGAGELFF.

This clone showed up just once. This rearrangement joins TRBV7-9 to TRBJ1-3; D not certain. The CDR3 extends over 13 amino acids. The germline V and J ends were trimmed by 4 bases and 0 bases, with 4 bases remaining between them. Germline V gene sequence: CDR1 SEHNR, CDR2 FQNEAQ (reference sequence). This CDR3 is CASSSHSGNTIYF. The CDR3 DNA sequence: TGTGCCAGCAGCTCACACTCTGGAAACACCATATATTTT.

There are a few counts of this clone. This chain links TRBV25-1 with TRBJ1-5, with D hard to call. Trimming cost V 3 bases and J 4 bases, with 13 bases left between them. CDR1 MGHDK and CDR2 SYGVNS come from the germline V gene. The CDR3 covers 15 residues. This CDR3 reads CASSEAGGINQPQHF. CDR3 DNA: TGTGCCAGCAGTGAGGCGGGCGGGATAAATCAGCCCCAGCATTTT.

The chain has TRBV10-3 and TRBJ1-5; 11 bases line up with TRBD1. There are 18 residues in the CDR3. Losses at the gene ends were 3 bases for V and 6 bases for J; bases not matched to a gene: 13. Germline assignment: CDR1 ENHRY and CDR2 SYGVKD. For the CDR3, the DNA is TGTGCCATCAGTGAAGTTTCCGGGACAGGGGGAATTAGTCAGCCCCAGCATTTT. This codes for CAISEVSGTGGISQPQHF.

The J gene is TRBJ2-1, the V gene TRBV5-6, with 7 bases matching TRBD1. Germline assignment: CDR1 SGHDT and CDR2 YYEEEE. This CDR3 region has 15 residues. V gave up 5 bases and J gave up 4 bases; unmatched junction bases: 9. CDR3 nucleotides: TGTGCCAGCAGTGGACCCGGGACAGTATACAATGAGCAGTTCTTC. It specifies CASSGPGTVYNEQFF. The whole variable domain, filled in from reference TRBV5-6 and TRBJ2-1, reads DAGVTQSPTHLIKTRGQQVTLRCSPKSGHDTVSWYQQALGQGPQFIFQYYEEEERQRGNFPDRFSGHQFPNYSSELNVNALLLGDSALYLCASSGPGTVYNEQFFGPGTRLTVL.

This clone was observed a handful of times. The chain joins TRBV6-5 to TRBJ2-3; 12 bases line up with TRBD2. CDR3 size: 15 residues. CDR1 MNHEY and CDR2 SVGAGI come from the germline V gene. V was clipped by 5 bases and J by 4 bases; unmatched bases: 4. CDR3 region: CASSVLAGGADTQYF. CDR3 bases: TGTGCCAGCAGTGTACTAGCGGGGGGCGCAGATACGCAGTATTTT.

The genes are TRBV2 and TRBJ2-7; D gene uncertain. CDR1 is SNHLY and CDR2 is FYNNEI in the germline V gene. The ends were cut back, 3 bases at V and 5 bases at J, with 11 bases in the middle. The CDR3 has 13 amino acids. The CDR3 loop is CASSDRQVDEQYF. The CDR3 bases are TGTGCCAGCAGTGATAGGCAGGTTGACGAGCAGTACTTC.